The source of this T cell receptor (beta chain) is a study of cytomegalovirus exposure and HLA in healthy donors (TCRdb year 2017). For the wider study: According to a later analysis, one platform produced both the roughly 130 validation repertoires and the 550 to 800 repertoires of the first cohort. The aim of the study was to test whether cataloging public T cell receptors could identify signatures of past pathogen exposure. Along with the approximately 700-subject first cohort, a separate validation cohort of about 110 different subjects was used. To predict cytomegalovirus infection status, the study combined high-throughput TCR immunosequencing, statistical association of individual TCRs with disease status, and machine learning.

The donors belonged to the validation cohort of over a hundred subjects, which was separate from the roughly 670-subject first cohort. As encoded in the germline V gene, CDR1 is SGHRS while CDR2 is YFSETQ. Taken from cysteine to phenylalanine, the CDR3 has 14 residues. The entry retains the CDR3 DNA only, 42 bases that are in frame from base 1. V and J are trimmed by 5 bases and 4 bases, and the gene matches miss 5 bases of the junction. Paper-wide results and their limitations: The authors suggested that the approach could potentially be extended to other disease states and immunological phenotypes. Of the cluster scores, about 94% were above 0 in a later analysis, which found that TCRs clustered in the first cohort also tended to co-occur in the 110 or so validation repertoires. The classifier was reported to diagnose cytomegalovirus status with high specificity and sensitivity in both the original and validation cohorts. Most TCR sequences were observed very rarely across donors, whereas some public TCRs were present in many individuals. In the study, 150 to 200 TCR beta chains were listed as associated with cytomegalovirus. All 120 or so repertoires were used to score co-occurrence in the validation cohort in a later analysis, because that analysis had no HLA typing for the cohort. In vitro tests confirmed that a few of the cytomegalovirus-associated TCR beta chains recognize cytomegalovirus antigens.

Details on this clone: The antigen this receptor binds is unknown. Base qualities are missing; no much larger clone stands one base away.

The library was made by the immunoSEQ multiplex PCR assay. In the source study's methods: To diagnose cytomegalovirus status from the catalog of TCR beta chain sequences, a statistical classification framework was built. TCRdb took this table from immuneACCESS and kept in-frame rearrangements with V and J called. Such tables lack part of the clones; where checked against another copy, unresolved V genes explain under half of the gap, and the rest is unexplained. For V, J and clone size, that table is used; D and trimming come from the DNA. This sample comprises approximately 60,000 clones, about 93% of them detected only once. Roughly 3% of the sample rests with the top ten.

The sample was PBMCs. The clonotype originates from a man aged 18-30 years in good health and CMV-seronegative. The chain is encoded by TRBV5-1 joined to TRBJ2-3; 9 junctional bases match TRBD2. The CDR3 here reads CASSYGLAPDTQYF. In nucleotides, the sequence is TGCGCCAGCAGTTACGGACTAGCGCCAGATACGCAGTATTTT.